These T cell receptor beta chains were read from a single sample in a study of T-cell reconstitution after alpha-beta-depleted transplantation in children. TCRdb recomputed calls from the PCR reads with MiXCR, one row per CDR3 protein. The table shows around 80,000 distinct CDR3 sequences, with 15% to 20% occurring only once. The sample here was PBMCs, mostly from graft donor cells, taken 360 days after TCRalphabeta/CD19-depleted stem cell transplant. The receptors derive from a male patient aged 2-10 years who had a stem cell transplant for acute lymphoblastic leukemia, so the T cells may come from the graft donor. CDR3s include the opening cysteine and the closing phenylalanine or tryptophan. Each record gives: CDR3 protein, CDR3 DNA, V gene, D gene, J gene, clone size. D genes are given only for firm matches. Some rows mark clone size as missing; the rest say once, few, many or name a class of expanded clone.

CASSLSGESTGELFF TGCGCCAGCAGCTTGAGCGGGGAGTCCACCGGGGAGCTGTTTTTT TRBV5-1 TRBD2 TRBJ2-2 few
CASSSDRGRNEKLFF TGTGCCAGCAGCTCCGACAGGGGTCGGAATGAAAAACTGTTTTTT TRBV2 TRBD1 TRBJ1-4 .
CASSQGLGRGTGELFF TGTGCCAGCAGCCAGGGACTCGGTAGAGGGACCGGGGAGCTGTTTTTT TRBV12-3/TRBV12-4 . TRBJ2-2 .
CSARDRTLYNEQFF TGCAGTGCTAGAGACAGGACCCTCTACAATGAGCAGTTCTTC TRBV20-1 . TRBJ2-1 few
CASSLRGTDTSYEQFF TGCGCCAGCAGCTTGCGGGGGACCGATACTAGCTATGAGCAGTTCTTC TRBV5-1 . TRBJ2-1 .
CATSDPASSYNEQFF TGTGCCACCAGTGACCCGGCGAGCTCCTACAATGAGCAGTTCTTC TRBV24-1 . TRBJ2-1 many
CASSLGPTALGTDTQYF TGTGCCAGCAGCTTGGGGCCCACCGCCTTGGGCACAGATACGCAGTATTTT TRBV5-6 . TRBJ2-3 .
CAISEWSPGRAGEQYF TGTGCCATCAGTGAATGGTCGCCCGGGAGGGCAGGCGAGCAGTACTTC TRBV10-3 TRBD2 TRBJ2-7 .
CASTRGGATGELFF TGCGCCAGTACCCGAGGAGGGGCCACCGGGGAGCTGTTTTTT TRBV5-1 . TRBJ2-2 few
CSATQGVSSYEQYF TGCAGTGCCACACAGGGGGTAAGCTCCTACGAGCAGTACTTC TRBV20-1 TRBD1 TRBJ2-7 .
CASSHRDRGRGNTIYF TGCGCCAGCAGCCACCGGGACAGGGGGCGAGGAAACACCATATATTTT TRBV4-1 TRBD1 TRBJ1-3 few
CASSERLRPYEQYF TGTGCCAGCAGTGAACGCCTCCGTCCCTACGAGCAGTACTTC TRBV25-1 . TRBJ2-7 many
CASSLGNLNEQFF TGTGCCAGCAGCTTAGGGAATCTCAATGAGCAGTTCTTC TRBV2 . TRBJ2-1 .